This T cell receptor (beta chain) originates from a study of cytomegalovirus exposure and HLA in healthy donors. General observations from the study: Serostatus for CMV was the only available immune exposure information. In a later analysis, HLA-associated beta chains showed higher expansion and lower generation probabilities than comparable chains.

As to this clone: Its antigen is as yet unknown.

The PCR ran on 60 Vbeta and 13 Jbeta primers. Sequencing used immunoSEQ multiplex PCR; TCRdb keeps in-frame clones, though not all of them. The sample carries 100,000 or so clones, about three quarters recorded once. This CDR3 has 15 amino acids. Germline V gives CDR1 MNHEY, CDR2 SMNVEV (reference sequence). J gave up 5 bases and V 3 bases, and 6 bases lay outside the gene matches. The material sequenced was PBMCs. This chain connects TRBV27 to TRBJ2-5, with TRBD2 matching over 10 bases. This TCR came from a man aged 30 to 45 in good health and CMV-seropositive. The CDR3 loop reads CASSFRASGGETQYF. CDR3 in DNA: TGTGCCAGCAGTTTCCGAGCTAGCGGGGGTGAGACCCAGTACTTC.